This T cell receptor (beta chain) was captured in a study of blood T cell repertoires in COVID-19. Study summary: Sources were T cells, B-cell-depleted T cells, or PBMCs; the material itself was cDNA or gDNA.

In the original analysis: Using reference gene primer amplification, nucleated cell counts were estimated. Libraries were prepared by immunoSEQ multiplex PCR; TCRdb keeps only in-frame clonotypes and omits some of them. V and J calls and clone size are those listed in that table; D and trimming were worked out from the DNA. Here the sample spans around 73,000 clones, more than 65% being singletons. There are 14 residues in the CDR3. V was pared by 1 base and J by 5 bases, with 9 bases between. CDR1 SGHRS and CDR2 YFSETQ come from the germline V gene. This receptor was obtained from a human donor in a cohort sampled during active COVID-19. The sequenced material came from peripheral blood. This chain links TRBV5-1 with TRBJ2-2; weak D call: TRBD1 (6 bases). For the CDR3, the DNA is TGCGCCAGCAGCTTGAAACAGGGAACCGGGGAGCTGTTTTTT. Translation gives CASSLKQGTGELFF. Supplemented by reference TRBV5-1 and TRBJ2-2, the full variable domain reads KAGVTQTPRYLIKTRGQQVTLSCSPISGHRSVSWYQQTPGQGLQFLFEYFSETQRNKGNFPGRFSGRQFSNSRSEMNVSTLELGDSALYLCASSLKQGTGELFFGEGSRLTVL.